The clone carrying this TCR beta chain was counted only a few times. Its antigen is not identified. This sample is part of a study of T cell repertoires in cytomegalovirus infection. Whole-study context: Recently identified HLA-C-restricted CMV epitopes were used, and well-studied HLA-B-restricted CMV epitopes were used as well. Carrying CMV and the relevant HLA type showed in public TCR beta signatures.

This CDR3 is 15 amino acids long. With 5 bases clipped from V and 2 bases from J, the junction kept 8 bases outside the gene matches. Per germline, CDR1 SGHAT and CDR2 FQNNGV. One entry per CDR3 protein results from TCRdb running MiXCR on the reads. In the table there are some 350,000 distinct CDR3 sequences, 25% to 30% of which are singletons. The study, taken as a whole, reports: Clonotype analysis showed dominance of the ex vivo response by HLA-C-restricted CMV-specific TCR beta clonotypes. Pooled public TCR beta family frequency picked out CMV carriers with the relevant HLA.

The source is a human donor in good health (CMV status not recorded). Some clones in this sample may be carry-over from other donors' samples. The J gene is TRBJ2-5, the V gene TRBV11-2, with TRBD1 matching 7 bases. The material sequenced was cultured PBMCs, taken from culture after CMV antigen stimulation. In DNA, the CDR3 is TGTGCCAGCAGCAAAGGGACAGTTGGGCAAGAGACCCAGTACTTC. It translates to CASSKGTVGQETQYF.